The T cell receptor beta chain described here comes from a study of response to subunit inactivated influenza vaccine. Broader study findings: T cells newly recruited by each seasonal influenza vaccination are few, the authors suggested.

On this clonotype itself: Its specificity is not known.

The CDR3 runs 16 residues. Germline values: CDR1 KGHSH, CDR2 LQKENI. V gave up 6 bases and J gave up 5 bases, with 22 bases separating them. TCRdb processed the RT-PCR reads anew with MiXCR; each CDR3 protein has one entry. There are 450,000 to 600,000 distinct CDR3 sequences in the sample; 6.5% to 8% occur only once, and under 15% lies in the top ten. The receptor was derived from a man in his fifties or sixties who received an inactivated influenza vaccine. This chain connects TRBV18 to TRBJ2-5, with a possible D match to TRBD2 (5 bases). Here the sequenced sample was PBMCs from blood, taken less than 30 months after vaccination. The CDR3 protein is CASSPRTGIGAETQYF. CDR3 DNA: TGTGCCAGCTCTCCCCGAACGGGGATTGGCGCGGAGACCCAGTACTTC.